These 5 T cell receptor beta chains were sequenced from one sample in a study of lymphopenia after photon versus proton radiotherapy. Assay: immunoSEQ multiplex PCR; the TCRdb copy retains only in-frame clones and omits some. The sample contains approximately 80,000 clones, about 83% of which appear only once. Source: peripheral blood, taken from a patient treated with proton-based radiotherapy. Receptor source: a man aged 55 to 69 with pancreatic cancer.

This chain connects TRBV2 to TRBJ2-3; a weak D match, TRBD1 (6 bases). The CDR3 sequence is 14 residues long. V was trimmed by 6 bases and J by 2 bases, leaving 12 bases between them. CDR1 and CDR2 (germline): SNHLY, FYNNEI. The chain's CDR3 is CASRITGFTDTQYF. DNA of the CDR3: TGTGCCAGCAGGATTACAGGGTTCACAGATACGCAGTATTTT.

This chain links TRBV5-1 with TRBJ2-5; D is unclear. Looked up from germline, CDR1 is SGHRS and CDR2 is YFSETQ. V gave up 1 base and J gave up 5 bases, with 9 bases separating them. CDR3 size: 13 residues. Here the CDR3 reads CASSLTSRETQYF. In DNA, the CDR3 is TGCGCCAGCAGCTTGACAAGCCGGGAGACCCAGTACTTC.

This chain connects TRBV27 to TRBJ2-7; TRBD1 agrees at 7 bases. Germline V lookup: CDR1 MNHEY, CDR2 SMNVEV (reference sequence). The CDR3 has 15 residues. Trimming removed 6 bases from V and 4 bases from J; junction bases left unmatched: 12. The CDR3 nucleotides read TGTGCCAGCAGCCCCGGAAGGGGGCTTGGGTACGAGCAGTACTTC. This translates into CASSPGRGLGYEQYF.

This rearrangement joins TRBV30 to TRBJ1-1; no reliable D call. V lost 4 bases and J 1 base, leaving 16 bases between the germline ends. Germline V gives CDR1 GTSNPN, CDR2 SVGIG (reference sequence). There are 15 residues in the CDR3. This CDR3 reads CAWTGLLGKNTEAFF. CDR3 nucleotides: TGTGCCTGGACTGGCCTTTTGGGTAAGAACACTGAAGCTTTCTTT.

The CDR3 bases are TGTGCCAGCAGCCCGGGACTAGCGGGAGACGAGCAGTACTTC. Residues: CASSPGLAGDEQYF. The chain links TRBV7-9 to TRBJ2-7; 14 bases line up with TRBD2. After removal of 5 bases from V and 5 bases from J, the junction contained 2 bases not matched to a gene. Germline assignment: CDR1 SEHNR and CDR2 FQNEAQ (reference sequence). The CDR3 is 14 amino acids.